Listed below are T cell receptor beta chains from one sample, sequenced in a study of identical twins. Via MiXCR, TCRdb re-called the 5' RACE reads, giving one row per CDR3 protein. The data show around 490,000 distinct CDR3 sequences, around 15% seen once. These data also featured in a second study, about yellow fever vaccine responses in identical twins.

Sample: CD4+ T cells sorted from blood. The receptor set was obtained from a woman younger than 30 in good health. The conserved cysteine and the conserved F or W are not part of the CDR3 here. Part of the rows lack a size; the others show once, few, many or a class for expanded clones.

NA,TRBJ2-3,TRBV15,ATSRGQGGSTDTQY
NA,TRBJ1-5,TRBV10-3,AISELGQGHQPQH
once,TRBJ2-7,TRBV14,ASSSTGTSRSYEQY
NA,TRBJ1-1,TRBV2,ASSEDVVNTEAF
few,TRBJ2-2,TRBV11-2,ASSFGMTSGRALGTGELF
many,TRBJ2-7,TRBV7-2,ASSPYSGRLNEQY
NA,TRBJ2-7,TRBV11-2,ASSLAVGTYEQY
many,TRBJ2-5,TRBV11-2,ASSSRTGSEETQY
few,TRBJ2-1,TRBV28,ASSLYRQGSSYNEQF
many,TRBJ2-3,TRBV7-3,ASSLISLGPDTDTQY
NA,TRBJ2-5,TRBV4-3,ASSQAIGKGQETQY
few,TRBJ2-2,TRBV15,ATSRFPPGGSNTGELF
many,TRBJ2-1,TRBV5-6,ASSLLLAGGPRQF
few,TRBJ2-2,TRBV7-8,ASSLVRTSGGNTGELF
few,TRBJ1-2,TRBV6-2/TRBV6-3,ASSSPGQPWGYGYT
few,TRBJ1-1,TRBV7-9,ASSPRGGPEAF
NA,TRBJ2-1,TRBV20-1,SAREASIRLMQF
NA,TRBJ2-7,TRBV7-2,ASSLALIGKSYEQY
many,TRBJ2-5,TRBV10-3,AISAAGGETQY
NA,TRBJ2-7,TRBV12-3/TRBV12-4,ASSFVQGYEQY
NA,TRBJ2-3,TRBV5-8,ASSFWTASPDTQY
NA,TRBJ2-3,TRBV20-1,SAPGTSGYTDTQY
few,TRBJ1-5,TRBV12-3/TRBV12-4,ASKAATQPQH
many,TRBJ2-7,TRBV5-5,ASSYATYEQY
NA,TRBJ1-2,TRBV12-3/TRBV12-4,ASSMGAGEYGYT
many,TRBJ1-5,TRBV12-3/TRBV12-4,ASSLVDGLTAQH
many,TRBJ2-3,TRBV3-1,ASSVRQSTDTQY
many,TRBJ2-1,TRBV10-3,AISRLAGGQSYNEQF
many,TRBJ2-6,TRBV12-3/TRBV12-4,ASGSSGANVLT
few,TRBJ2-3,TRBV4-1,ASSQAGTRSTDTQY
few,TRBJ2-1,TRBV4-1,ASSQVRSNEQF
few,TRBJ2-1,TRBV4-2,ASSSMPSGTAYNEQF
few,TRBJ2-7,TRBV6-1,ASRPLAGDYEQY
NA,TRBJ1-6,TRBV7-2,ASSTRQGDNSPLH
NA,TRBJ2-1,TRBV14,ASSQDRTIAYHNEQF
few,TRBJ2-6,TRBV10-3,AIMAVPFSGANVLT
few,TRBJ2-1,TRBV7-3,ASSLSRPYNEQF
few,TRBJ2-5,TRBV15,ATSRTILRETQY
many,TRBJ2-1,TRBV20-1,SARGQQGGYNEQF
NA,TRBJ2-2,TRBV6-2/TRBV6-3,ASSNPGASGSNGELF
NA,TRBJ2-1,TRBV29-1,SVASVRSYNEQF
few,TRBJ2-6,TRBV11-2,ASSSNMVAGRGSGANVLT
NA,TRBJ1-5,TRBV28,ASRPPGQNQPQH
few,TRBJ2-6,TRBV12-3/TRBV12-4,ASRGWASGANVLT
NA,TRBJ2-3,TRBV29-1,SVVVLRDRTDTQY
many,TRBJ1-4,TRBV5-1,ASSLRTVNEKLF
few,TRBJ2-5,TRBV6-5,ASSYSGLAGGQETQY